Below, 6 T cell receptor beta chains from the same sample are listed, as sequenced in a study of blood T cell repertoires in COVID-19. TCRdb's table, derived via immunoSEQ multiplex PCR, lists solely in-frame clones and lacks some. This table has fewer than 250,000 clones, around 84% appearing once. Sequencing used peripheral blood. Source of these receptors: a man younger than 40 with active or convalescent COVID-19.

The DNA for the CDR3 is TGTGCCAGCAGTCCTCGGGGAGATCAGCCCCAGCATTTT. It yields the protein CASSPRGDQPQHF. This chain joins TRBV12-3 or TRBV12-4 and TRBJ1-5; D remains ambiguous. Deletions cut 5 bases from V and 5 bases from J, with 10 bases between. CDR3 length: 13 amino acids.

This sequence joins TRBV11-3 and TRBJ2-3; TRBD2 aligns across 15 bases. There are 16 residues in the CDR3. J lost 6 bases, V lost 5 bases, and 6 bases had no gene match. CDR1 SGHNT and CDR2 YENEEA come from the germline V gene. This CDR3 reads CASSPGLAGGPDTQYF. The DNA of the CDR3 is TGTGCCAGCAGCCCCGGACTAGCGGGAGGGCCGGATACGCAGTATTTT. Filled out from reference TRBV11-3 and TRBJ2-3, the complete variable domain reads EAGVVQSPRYKIIEKKQPVAFWCNPISGHNTLYWYLQNLGQGPELLIRYENEEAVDDSQLPKDRFSAERLKGVDSTLKIQPAELGDSAVYLCASSPGLAGGPDTQYFGPGTRLTVL.

The chain employs TRBV7-9 and TRBJ2-2; 10 bases map to TRBD1. CDR3 length: 15 amino acids. The J segment lost 6 bases and the V segment lost 5 bases, leaving 6 bases of the junction unmatched. Germline loops: CDR1 SEHNR, CDR2 FQNEAQ (reference sequence). In DNA form, the CDR3 reads TGTGCCAGCAGCATCGCCGGGACAGGGGCCGGGGAGCTGTTTTTT. It encodes CASSIAGTGAGELFF.

The chain has TRBV29-1 and TRBJ1-1, with 7 bases identical to TRBD1. After removal of 4 bases from V and 7 bases from J, the junction contained 0 bases not matched to a gene. The CDR3 runs 10 residues. CDR1 and CDR2 (germline): SQVTM, ANQGSEA. CDR3 nucleotides: TGCAGCGTTGGGGACAGTGAAGCTTTCTTT. Its translation is CSVGDSEAFF.

The rearrangement links TRBV12-5 to TRBJ1-2; TRBD1 is a possible D gene (5 bases). Trimming took 5 bases from V and 3 from J, leaving 10 bases between them. Germline V gene sequence: CDR1 LGHNT, CDR2 FRNRAP. This CDR3 is 13 amino acids long. The CDR3 coding sequence is TGTGCTAGTGGTCCTCAGGGATACTATGGCTACACCTTC. This gives the protein CASGPQGYYGYTF.

This clone was seen more than once but under ten times. This sample includes further DNA sequences coding for the same CDR3. For the CDR3, the DNA is TGTGCCAGTAGTATAGGCGGAATTGAAGCTTTCTTT. Translating gives CASSIGGIEAFF. The V call is TRBV19, the J call TRBJ1-1, with D uncertain. CDR3 length equals 12 residues. Per germline, CDR1 LNHDA and CDR2 SQIVND (reference sequence). V lost 1 base, J lost 7 bases, and 7 bases lay in between. Supplemented by reference TRBV19 and TRBJ1-1, the full variable domain reads DGGITQSPKYLFRKEGQNVTLSCEQNLNHDAMYWYRQDPGQGLRLIYYSQIVNDFQKGDIAEGYSVSREKKESFPLTVTSAQKNPTAFYLCASSIGGIEAFFGQGTRLTVV.